This T cell receptor (beta chain) was identified in a study of HIV-infected children after antiretroviral therapy interruption. CDR3 size: 13 residues. Germline V lookup: CDR1 MNHNS, CDR2 SASEGT. The V and J ends lost 0 bases and 10 bases respectively, with 7 bases between them. The TCR library was built from RNA with a 3' RACE protocol and unique molecular identifiers. Using its own MiXCR run on the 3' RACE reads, TCRdb lists one record per CDR3 protein. Altogether approximately 95,000 distinct CDR3 sequences are present, about 6.3% being singletons, with the ten largest covering around 1.1%. The treatment denotes: PENTA 11 planned treatment interruption arm or continuous ART arm. This clonotype was counted at least ten times.

The sample in question was CD45RA+ CD4+ T cells from PBMCs, pooled from several time points, obtained from a donor given antiretroviral therapy, either interrupted or continuous. Subset denoted: naive CD4+ CD45RA+ CD45RO- T cells. The chain has TRBV6-1 and TRBJ1-6; no definite D call. The sequence was collected from a pool of human donors with HIV. In DNA form, the CDR3 reads TGTGCCAGCAGTGAAGCCCTAAGATCACCCCTCCACTTT. This codes for CASSEALRSPLHF.